These 7 T cell receptor beta chains were all obtained from the same sample, sequenced in a study of cytomegalovirus exposure and HLA in healthy donors. PCR primers comprised 60 Vbeta and 13 Jbeta primers. Assay used: immunoSEQ multiplex PCR; TCRdb lists only in-frame clones, some missing. The sample contains about 120,000 clones, 74% of which appear only once. Sequenced input: PBMCs. The receptors shown here come from a human donor in good health.

The sample holds a few counts of this clone. The chain is built from TRBV5-1 and TRBJ1-1; no clear D. CDR1 and CDR2 (germline): SGHRS, YFSETQ. The CDR3 covers 14 residues. Trimming removed 2 bases at V and 1 base at J, with 9 bases between. CDR3 in DNA: TGCGCCAGCAGCTTTGGCGGCACGAACACTGAAGCTTTCTTT. Its translation: CASSFGGTNTEAFF.

The J gene is TRBJ2-3, the V gene TRBV6-1; 9 nucleotides line up with TRBD1. The CDR3 loop spans 15 amino acids. Trimming removed 4 bases from V and 4 bases from J; junction bases left unmatched: 6. Germline V lookup: CDR1 MNHNS, CDR2 SASEGT. The CDR3: CASSGDRVGPDTQYF. Here the CDR3 DNA reads TGTGCCAGCAGTGGGGACAGGGTGGGCCCAGATACGCAGTATTTT.

V usage is TRBV28 and J usage is TRBJ1-5; D call uncertain. Germline values: CDR1 MDHEN, CDR2 SYDVKM. The CDR3 extends over 12 amino acids. Trimming stripped 7 bases from V and 9 bases from J, with 13 bases between. CDR3 loop: CASISGLGPQHF. In DNA, the CDR3 is TGTGCCAGCATATCAGGTCTTGGGCCCCAGCATTTT. The whole variable domain, remainder taken from reference TRBV28 and TRBJ1-5, is DVKVTQSSRYLVKRTGEKVFLECVQDMDHENMFWYRQDPGLGLRLIYFSYDVKMKEKGDIPEGYSVSREKKERFSLILESASTNQTSMYLCASISGLGPQHFGDGTRLSIL.

The chain combines TRBV9 with TRBJ1-5; D is undetermined. Germline CDR1 and CDR2: SGDLS and YYNGEE. The V end lost 0 bases, the J end lost 4 bases, and 8 bases lay between the germline ends. CDR3 length: 14 amino acids. CDR3 nucleotides: TGTGCCAGCAGCGTAGACCTCAGAAATCAGCCCCAGCATTTT. This gives the protein CASSVDLRNQPQHF.

The chain combines TRBV6-6 with TRBJ2-1, with TRBD1 identical over 9 bases. The CDR3 sequence is 15 residues long. Unmatched junction bases numbered 10, after V lost 6 bases and J lost 7 bases. CDR1 and CDR2 (germline): MNHNY, SVGAGI (reference sequence). The CDR3 is CASSHKGQGGNEQFF. The CDR3 coding sequence is TGTGCCAGCAGCCACAAGGGACAGGGAGGGAATGAGCAGTTCTTC.

This clone has just a few counts. This sequence joins TRBV7-9 and TRBJ2-6; perhaps TRBD1 as D (5 bases). Germline CDR1 is SEHNR and CDR2 is FQNEAQ (reference sequence). V shed 6 bases and J shed 0 bases, with 12 bases lying between them. CDR3 length: 16 residues. The CDR3 DNA reads as TGTGCCAGCAGAGGTACAGGACACTCTGGGGCCAACGTCCTGACTTTC. This sequence encodes CASRGTGHSGANVLTF.

The chain recombines TRBV7-3 with TRBJ1-1, with D perhaps matching TRBD1 (5 bases). CDR1 is SGHTA, CDR2 FQGTGA, per germline. V was clipped by 5 bases and J by 8 bases, with 18 bases between them. This CDR3 is 14 amino acids long. The DNA of the CDR3 is TGTGCCAGCAGCCCCAATCCTCAAGGGGCGGAAGCTTTCTTT. Encoded protein: CASSPNPQGAEAFF.